These T cell receptor beta chains were read from a single sample in a study of blood T cell repertoires in COVID-19. Assay used: immunoSEQ multiplex PCR; TCRdb lists only in-frame clones, some missing. The table records roughly 25,000 clones, under 95% of them present only once. Material for sequencing was peripheral blood. These receptors were taken from a woman aged 45-65 years with active COVID-19. Both conserved end residues are part of each CDR3. The D gene is left open where the match is weak. Clone size is given for some rows only: seen once, a few or many times, or a class if the clone is expanded.

>.|TRBJ2-7|TRBV5-1|.
TGCGCCAGCAGCGAGGGGACACATAGCTCCTACGAGCAGTACTTC
CASSEGTHSSYEQYF
>.|TRBJ2-1|TRBV9|.
TGTGCCAGCAGCTTCCCCCCTCAGCGTGGCGAGCAGTTCTTC
CASSFPPQRGEQFF
>few|TRBJ2-5|TRBV28|.
TGTGCCAGCAGTCTAGGCCCCCAAGAGACCCAGTACTTC
CASSLGPQETQYF
>.|TRBJ1-5|TRBV7-9|TRBD1
TGTGCCAGCAGCCATAGCGGACAGGGATCAGATCAGCCCCAGCATTTT
CASSHSGQGSDQPQHF
>.|TRBJ2-1|TRBV27|TRBD2
TGTGCCAGCAGTCGAACGGCTAGCGGGAGTTGGAATGAGCAGTTCTTC
CASSRTASGSWNEQFF
>few|TRBJ1-4|TRBV19|TRBD1
TGTGCCAGCCGGGGACAGGGGGCAAGCGCTAATGAAAAACTGTTTTTT
CASRGQGASANEKLFF
>.|TRBJ2-5|TRBV5-5|.
TGTGCCAGCATTAGGTCGGGGGGCTTCGAGACCCAGTACTTC
CASIRSGGFETQYF
>.|TRBJ1-1|TRBV7-3|.
TGTGCCAGCAGCGCCTCCAGGGATACTGAAGCTTTCTTT
CASSASRDTEAFF
>.|TRBJ2-1|TRBV28|.
TGTGCCAGCAGTTTATCGGGGATTAGCTCCTACAATGAGCAGTTCTTC
CASSLSGISSYNEQFF
>.|TRBJ1-2|TRBV28|.
TGTGCCAGCAGTTTAGGTTACAGATGGGCCACCTTC
CASSLGYRWATF
>once|TRBJ2-7|TRBV5-1|TRBD1
TGCGCCAGCAGAACCGGGACAGAGACCTACGAGCAGTACTTC
CASRTGTETYEQYF
>.|TRBJ1-1|TRBV19|.
TGTGCCAGTAGTGCGGGGATGAGGAGGAACACTGAAGCTTTCTTT
CASSAGMRRNTEAFF
>.|TRBJ1-4|TRBV6-5|.
TGTGCCAGTAACCGGTTAAATGAAAAACTGTTTTTT
CASNRLNEKLFF
>.|TRBJ2-5|TRBV5-4|.
TGTGCCAGCAGCTTCAGGGTCCCGGTACAAGAGACCCAGTACTTC
CASSFRVPVQETQYF
>once|TRBJ1-5|TRBV10-3|TRBD1
TGTGCCACCTCCCTCCTACGTCCGGGACAGGGAGGTCAGCCCCAGCATTTT
CATSLLRPGQGGQPQHF
>.|TRBJ1-1|TRBV2|.
TGTGCCAGCAGTGAAGTATGGGCCGGGAGCCCGAACACTGAAGCTTTCTTT
CASSEVWAGSPNTEAFF
>.|TRBJ2-5|TRBV28|TRBD2
TGTGCCAGCAGCCGAGGCGGGGGGCAAGAGACCCAGTACTTC
CASSRGGGQETQYF
>.|TRBJ2-7|TRBV7-8|TRBD2
TGTGCCAGCAGCATCAGGCTAGCTAGCGGGAATGTCGAGCAGTACTTC
CASSIRLASGNVEQYF
>.|TRBJ2-5|TRBV5-1|.
TGCGCCAGCAGCTTAGAACAGCAAGAGACCCAGTACTTC
CASSLEQQETQYF
>.|TRBJ2-1|TRBV18|.
TGTGCCAGCTCACCACCCGCGGCTAGCTCCTACAATGAGCAGTTCTTC
CASSPPAASSYNEQFF
>.|TRBJ2-7|TRBV6-5|.
TGTGCCAGCAGTTACTCGATATTAGACTCCTACGAGCAGTACTTC
CASSYSILDSYEQYF
>.|TRBJ2-4|TRBV28|.
TGTGCCAGCAGTTTTAGCAAAAACATTCAGTACTTC
CASSFSKNIQYF
>few|TRBJ2-5|TRBV3-1/TRBV3-2|TRBD2
TGTGCCAGCAGCCAAGAGGGGAGGGGAGAGACCCAGTACTTC
CASSQEGRGETQYF
>once|TRBJ2-2|TRBV6-5|TRBD1
TGTGCCAGCAGTACCGGGACAGGGTTTCCCGGGGAGCTGTTTTTT
CASSTGTGFPGELFF
>.|TRBJ2-3|TRBV29-1|.
TGCAGCGTTGAAGTGGCAGGGGGGACAGATACGCAGTATTTT
CSVEVAGGTDTQYF
>.|TRBJ2-1|TRBV7-2|TRBD2
TGTGCCAGCAGCCGCGGGACTAGTCATCATGAGCAGTTCTTC
CASSRGTSHHEQFF